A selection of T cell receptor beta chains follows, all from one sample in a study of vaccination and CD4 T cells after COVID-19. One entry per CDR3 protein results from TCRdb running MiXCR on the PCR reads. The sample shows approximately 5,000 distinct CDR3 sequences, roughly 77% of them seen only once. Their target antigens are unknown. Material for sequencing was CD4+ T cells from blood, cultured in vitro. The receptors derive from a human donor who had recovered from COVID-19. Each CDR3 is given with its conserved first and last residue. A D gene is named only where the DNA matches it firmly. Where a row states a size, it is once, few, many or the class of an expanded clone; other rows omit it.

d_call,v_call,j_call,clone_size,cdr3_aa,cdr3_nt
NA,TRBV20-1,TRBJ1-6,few,CSASQGPRANSPLHF,TGCAGTGCTAGTCAAGGCCCCAGGGCTAATTCACCCCTCCACTTT
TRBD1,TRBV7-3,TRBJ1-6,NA,CASSPRGGRDSPLHF,TGTGCCAGCAGCCCCAGGGGGGGGCGAGATTCACCCCTCCACTTT
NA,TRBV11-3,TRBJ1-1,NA,CASSLESSGTEAFF,TGTGCCAGCAGCTTAGAATCCAGTGGCACTGAAGCTTTCTTT
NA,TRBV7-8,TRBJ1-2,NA,CASSLVSGNGYTF,TGTGCCAGCAGCTTAGTATCCGGGAATGGCTACACCTTC
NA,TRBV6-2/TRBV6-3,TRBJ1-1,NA,CASSRRPATDTEAFF,TGTGCCAGCAGTCGTAGGCCAGCGACGGACACTGAAGCTTTCTTT
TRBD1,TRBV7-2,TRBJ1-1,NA,CASSFPPGGLRVPGQGAGLAFF,TGTGCCAGCAGCTTTCCTCCGGGGGGCCTCCGCGTTCCGGGACAGGGGGCGGGGTTGGCTTTCTTT
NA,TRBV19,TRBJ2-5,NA,CASARRGSEETQYF,TGTGCCAGTGCGAGGCGCGGCTCCGAAGAGACCCAGTACTTC
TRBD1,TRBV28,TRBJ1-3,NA,CASSRDRGNTIYF,TGTGCCAGCAGCCGGGACAGGGGGAACACCATATATTTT
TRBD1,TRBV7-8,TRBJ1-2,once,CASSSGQGRWGYTF,TGTGCCAGCAGCAGCGGACAGGGGAGGTGGGGCTACACCTTC
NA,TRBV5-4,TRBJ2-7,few,CASSSKTMGGAREQYF,TGTGCCAGCAGCTCCAAAACGATGGGAGGCGCGAGAGAGCAGTACTTC
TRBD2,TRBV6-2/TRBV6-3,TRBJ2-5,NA,CASSPGKDSGSRSNQETQYF,TGTGCCAGCAGTCCCGGGAAGGATAGCGGGAGCCGTAGTAATCAAGAGACCCAGTACTTC
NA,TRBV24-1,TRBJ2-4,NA,CATSAEDIFLAKNIQYF,TGTGCCACCAGTGCAGAGGACATCTTTTTAGCCAAAAACATTCAGTACTTC
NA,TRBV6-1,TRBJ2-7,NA,CASSEAVLSGADEQYF,TGTGCCAGCAGTGAAGCGGTATTATCGGGGGCCGACGAGCAGTACTTC
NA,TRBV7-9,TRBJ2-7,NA,CASSLDLGYEQYF,TGTGCCAGCAGCTTAGATCTGGGGTACGAGCAGTACTTC
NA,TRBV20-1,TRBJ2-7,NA,CSAPRDGTYEQYF,TGCAGTGCTCCACGGGACGGTACCTACGAGCAGTACTTC
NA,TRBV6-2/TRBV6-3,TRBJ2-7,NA,CASRRDASSYEQYF,TGTGCCAGCAGACGGGACGCCAGCTCCTACGAGCAGTACTTC
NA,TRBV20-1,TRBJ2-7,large,CSACPVESSYEQYF,TGCAGTGCTTGCCCAGTTGAGAGCTCCTACGAGCAGTACTTC